The source of this T cell receptor (beta chain) is a study of blood T cell repertoires in COVID-19. Study-level background: PBMCs, B-cell-depleted T cells, or T cells provided the cDNA or gDNA that made up the material.

Participant age was roughly 18 to 90 years, and participants resided in roughly 25 US areas. This CDR3 comprises 13 residues. The germline V and J ends were trimmed by 7 bases and 3 bases, with 11 bases remaining between them. Germline V gene lookup returns CDR1 SGDLS and CDR2 YYNGEE. Authors' data handling: Reference gene primer amplification in the assay estimated nucleated cell counts. Profiling relied on immunoSEQ multiplex PCR, and the TCRdb table lists in-frame clones only, not all of them. V, J and clone size are those of that table, while D and trimming were read from the DNA. The profile shows some 320,000 clones, around nine tenths of them singletons.

This sequence joins TRBV9 and TRBJ1-5; D gene uncertain. This receptor was taken from a woman aged 30 to 39 who had been exposed to COVID-19. Sequenced sample: PBMCs or T cells enriched from blood (not recorded which). CDR3 loop: CASGPGNNQPQHF. Written as DNA, the CDR3 is TGTGCCAGCGGCCCAGGAAACAATCAGCCCCAGCATTTT. The whole variable domain, filled in from reference TRBV9 and TRBJ1-5, reads DSGVTQTPKHLITATGQRVTLRCSPRSGDLSVYWYQQSLDQGLQFLIQYYNGEERAKGNILERFSAQQFPDLHSELNLSSLELGDSALYFCASGPGNNQPQHFGDGTRLSIL.